These 22 T cell receptor beta chains were sequenced from one sample in a study of graft-versus-host responses after intestinal transplantation. Sequencing was performed with immunoSEQ multiplex PCR; in TCRdb, only in-frame clones are kept and a portion is missing. The sample yields about 110,000 clones, just over 90% seen once. These receptors have no identified antigens. The sequencing here drew on unstimulated CD8+ T cells sorted from spleen or lymph node cells, taken before intestinal transplant. The receptors originated from a human donor who received an intestinal transplant.

The genes are TRBV11-2 and TRBJ1-2, with D maybe TRBD1 (5 bases). Germline CDR1 is SGHAT and CDR2 is FQNNGV. This CDR3 contains 17 residues. V lost 5 bases to trimming and J lost 1 base, with 20 bases between them. This CDR3 reads CASSPLPTGSDNYGYTF. The CDR3 bases are TGTGCCAGCAGCCCCCTCCCCACAGGTTCAGATAACTATGGCTACACCTTC.

The chain employs TRBV6-5 and TRBJ2-1; TRBD1 is a possible D gene (6 bases). The CDR3 consists of 14 residues. The V end lost 8 bases, the J end lost 9 bases, and 20 bases lay between the germline ends. Germline lookup yields CDR1 MNHEY and CDR2 SVGAGI. The CDR3 loop reads CASGWTAGVGEQFF. The CDR3 DNA is TGTGCCAGCGGTTGGACGGCAGGGGTTGGTGAGCAGTTCTTC.

The gene calls are TRBV11-2 and TRBJ2-1; 9 bases map to TRBD2. Germline-derived CDR1 and CDR2 are SGHAT and FQNNGV. The CDR3 totals 15 residues. Trimming at V came to 3 bases and at J to 4 bases, leaving 4 bases not matched to a gene. CDR3 protein: CASSFSGSLYNEQFF. CDR3 DNA sequence: TGTGCCAGCAGCTTTAGCGGGAGTCTTTACAATGAGCAGTTCTTC.

The genes are TRBV6-5 and TRBJ1-2; TRBD1 matches 7 bases. Trimming at V came to 0 bases and at J to 4 bases, leaving 5 bases not matched to a gene. CDR3 length equals 15 residues. Per germline, CDR1 MNHEY and CDR2 SVGAGI. CDR3 loop: CASSYSPGGGYGYTF. For the CDR3, the DNA is TGTGCCAGCAGTTACTCGCCAGGGGGGGGCTATGGCTACACCTTC.

The chain has TRBV29-1 and TRBJ2-5; D call uncertain. Looked up from germline, CDR1 is SQVTM and CDR2 is ANQGSEA. The CDR3 runs 8 residues. Trimming shortened V by 6 bases and J by 4 bases, and 0 bases separated the two germline ends. CDR3 nucleotide sequence: TGCAGCGTAGAGACCCAGTACTTC. Encoded protein: CSVETQYF. Full variable domain (missing parts from reference TRBV29-1 and TRBJ2-5): SAVISQKPSRDICQRGTSLTIQCQVDSQVTMMFWYRQQPGQSLTLIATANQGSEATYESGFVIDKFPISRPNLTFSTLTVSNMSPEDSSIYLCSVETQYFGPGTRLLVL.

CDR3 protein: CASSSRLAGTGTQYF. CDR3 sequence (DNA): TGCGCCAGCAGCTCCCGACTAGCTGGCACGGGTACGCAGTATTTT. The chain couples TRBV5-1 to TRBJ2-3; 7 nucleotides agree with TRBD2. Germline V gene data show CDR1 as SGHRS and CDR2 as YFSETQ. This CDR3 spans 15 amino acids. V shed 3 bases and J 8 bases; nucleotides not matched to a gene: 12. The whole variable domain, filled in from reference TRBV5-1 and TRBJ2-3, reads KAGVTQTPRYLIKTRGQQVTLSCSPISGHRSVSWYQQTPGQGLQFLFEYFSETQRNKGNFPGRFSGRQFSNSRSEMNVSTLELGDSALYLCASSSRLAGTGTQYFGPGTRLTVL.

This rearrangement joins TRBV5-6 to TRBJ2-7; TRBD1 agrees at 8 bases. The length of the CDR3 is 14 residues. Germline CDR1 is SGHDT and CDR2 is YYEEEE. V lost 2 bases to trimming and J lost 6 bases; unmatched junction nucleotides: 7. The DNA of the CDR3 is TGTGCCAGCAGCTTCGGACAGGGAGTTCGCGAGCAGTACTTC. The encoded protein is CASSFGQGVREQYF.

This chain uses TRBV27 with TRBJ1-1; possible D gene TRBD1, 6 bases. The CDR3 loop spans 15 amino acids. CDR1 and CDR2 from the germline V gene are MNHEY and SMNVEV (reference sequence). The V gene lost 5 bases and the J gene lost 0 bases, with 13 bases spanning the gap. The CDR3 sequence: CASSLQGRMNTEAFF. The CDR3 bases are TGTGCCAGCAGTCTACAGGGCAGGATGAACACTGAAGCTTTCTTT.

This chain uses TRBV27 with TRBJ2-7; 7 nucleotides line up with TRBD1. This CDR3 has 14 amino acids. V gave up 7 bases and J gave up 2 bases; unmatched junction bases: 8. Germline V gene data show CDR1 as MNHEY and CDR2 as SMNVEV (reference sequence). CDR3 sequence reads: CASTETGTTYEQYF. The CDR3 DNA reads as TGTGCCAGCACCGAGACAGGGACCACCTACGAGCAGTACTTC.

This clone appeared a single time. V gene TRBV6-1 combines with J gene TRBJ2-7; tentatively, D is TRBD2 (6 bases). Trimming took off 10 bases at V and 3 bases at J, with 13 bases between the two ends. The CDR3 loop spans 12 amino acids. From germline, CDR1 is MNHNS and CDR2 SASEGT. The CDR3 loop reads CATPGDNYEQYF. The CDR3 nucleotides are TGTGCCACCCCGGGAGACAACTACGAGCAGTACTTC.

This clone was found once. The rearrangement links TRBV1 to TRBJ2-5; the D segment call TRBD1 is taken from the table without a DNA check. TRBV1 is a documented pseudogene. The CDR3 contains 14 residues. The CDR3 DNA is TGCACCAGCAGCTACAAGGGGTGCAGAGAGACCCAGTACTTC. It codes for CTSSYKGCRETQYF.

The CDR3 spells CAWTDSNYGYTF. DNA for the CDR3: TGTGCCTGGACAGACTCTAACTATGGCTACACCTTC. The chain couples TRBV30 to TRBJ1-2; no clear D. Trimming removed 4 bases from V and 0 bases from J, with 6 bases in between. This CDR3 spans 12 amino acids. Germline V gene sequence: CDR1 GTSNPN, CDR2 SVGIG (reference sequence).

The CDR3 DNA reads as TGTTTCTTTTTCAAGAGGAAGACGGCATACGAGCAGTACTTC. Encoded protein: CFFFKRKTAYEQYF. The rearrangement links TRBV2 to TRBJ2-7, with unresolved D. From germline, CDR1 is SNHLY and CDR2 FYNNEI. The CDR3 consists of 14 residues. The full variable domain, completed using reference TRBV2 and TRBJ2-7, is EPEVTQTPSHQVTQMGQEVILRCVPISNHLYFYWYRQILGQKVEFLVSFYNNEISEKSEIFDDQFSVERPDGSNFTLKIRSTKLEDSAMYFCFFFKRKTAYEQYFGPGTRLTVT.

The chain couples TRBV6-6 to TRBJ1-5; 8 nucleotides agree with TRBD1. The trim removed 8 bases at V and 4 bases at J, leaving 13 bases unmatched. The CDR3 length is 16 residues. Germline V CDR1 and CDR2: MNHNY, SVGAGI (reference sequence). The CDR3 sequence: CASGTGVTRTNQPQHF. The CDR3 DNA sequence: TGTGCCAGCGGGACAGGTGTAACTCGAACGAATCAGCCCCAGCATTTT.

V and J are TRBV4-2 and TRBJ2-5, with 12 bases identical to TRBD2. This CDR3 contains 20 residues. Germline V gene lookup returns CDR1 LGHNA and CDR2 YNFKEQ. V trimming: 0 bases; J trimming: 5 bases; junction bases outside the gene matches: 16. The CDR3 loop reads CASSQDPPTSGSFFAETQYF. The CDR3 region has the DNA TGTGCCAGCAGCCAAGATCCCCCGACTAGCGGGAGTTTTTTTGCGGAGACCCAGTACTTC.

This chain links TRBV28 with TRBJ1-2; D gene unclear. Deletions cut 5 bases from V and 2 bases from J, with 12 bases between. CDR1 is MDHEN, CDR2 SYDVKM, per germline. This CDR3 has 14 residues. The CDR3 DNA is TGTGCCAGCAGTGGTCCAACCTACAACTATGGCTACACCTTC. As protein: CASSGPTYNYGYTF.

This rearrangement joins TRBV5-1 to TRBJ1-4; TRBD1 is a possible D gene (6 bases). Germline CDR1 is SGHRS and CDR2 is YFSETQ. The length of the CDR3 is 15 residues. Trimming shortened V by 3 bases and J by 7 bases, and 16 bases separated the two germline ends. The DNA for the CDR3 is TGCGCCAGCAGCTCGGGGGACACCTTAGGTGAAAAACTGTTTTTT. This sequence encodes CASSSGDTLGEKLFF.

This clone was seen just once. The chain joins TRBV5-4 to TRBJ2-7; tentative D call: TRBD2 (5 bases). This CDR3 is 14 amino acids long. From germline, CDR1 is SGHNT and CDR2 YYREEE (reference sequence). V was cut by 4 bases and J by 6 bases, with 17 bases left in between. CDR3 protein: CASSPNLAATEQYF. The CDR3 DNA sequence: TGTGCCAGCAGCCCCAACCTAGCCGCCACCGAGCAGTACTTC.

This sequence joins TRBV10-2 and TRBJ2-1; the D gene could be TRBD1 or TRBD2 (6 bases each). CDR1 and CDR2 from the germline V gene are WSHSY and SAAADI. Trimming pared 2 bases from V and 6 bases from J, leaving 14 bases between. CDR3 length: 15 residues. The CDR3 coding sequence is TGCGCCAGCAGTGAGGAAGGGGGACTCTTCAATGAGCAGTTCTTC. It encodes CASSEEGGLFNEQFF.

This chain connects TRBV2 to TRBJ2-7; D tentatively fits TRBD1 or TRBD2 (5 bases each). Per germline, CDR1 SNHLY and CDR2 FYNNEI. Trimming shortened V by 10 bases and J by 0 bases, and 19 bases separated the two germline ends. CDR3 length equals 15 residues. The CDR3 loop is CATLLTDYPSYEQYF. CDR3 in DNA: TGTGCCACCCTTCTGACAGACTACCCCTCCTACGAGCAGTACTTC. Looking up the rest from reference TRBV2 and TRBJ2-7 gives the full variable domain: EPEVTQTPSHQVTQMGQEVILRCVPISNHLYFYWYRQILGQKVEFLVSFYNNEISEKSEIFDDQFSVERPDGSNFTLKIRSTKLEDSAMYFCATLLTDYPSYEQYFGPGTRLTVT.

The chain carries TRBV9 and TRBJ1-5, with 7 bases matching TRBD1. The CDR3 contains 15 residues. Looked up from germline, CDR1 is SGDLS and CDR2 is YYNGEE. The ends lost 4 bases at V and 5 bases at J; junction bases unmatched: 9. The CDR3 loop reads CASSPTGIIDQPQHF. In DNA, the CDR3 is TGTGCCAGCAGCCCGACAGGGATTATAGATCAGCCCCAGCATTTT.

The chain uses TRBV30 and TRBJ2-7; D not resolved. The V gene lost 1 base and the J gene lost 2 bases, with 3 bases spanning the gap. The CDR3 length is 11 residues. Per the germline V gene, CDR1 is GTSNPN and CDR2 is SVGIG (reference sequence). The CDR3 sequence is CAWSEAYEQYF. In DNA form, the CDR3 reads TGTGCCTGGAGTGAAGCCTACGAGCAGTACTTC. The full variable domain, completed using reference TRBV30 and TRBJ2-7, is SQTIHQWPATLVQPVGSPLSLECTVEGTSNPNLYWYRQAAGRGLQLLFYSVGIGQISSEVPQNLSASRPQDRQFILSSKKLLLSDSGFYLCAWSEAYEQYFGPGTRLTVT.